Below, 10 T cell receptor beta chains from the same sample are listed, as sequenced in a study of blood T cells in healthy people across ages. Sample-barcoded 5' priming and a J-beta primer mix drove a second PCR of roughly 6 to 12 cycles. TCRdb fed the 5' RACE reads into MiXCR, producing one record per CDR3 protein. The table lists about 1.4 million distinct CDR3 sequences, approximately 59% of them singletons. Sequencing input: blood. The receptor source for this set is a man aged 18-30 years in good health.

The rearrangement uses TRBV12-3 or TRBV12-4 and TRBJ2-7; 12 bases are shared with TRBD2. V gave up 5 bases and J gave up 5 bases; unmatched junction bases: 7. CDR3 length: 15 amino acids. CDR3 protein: CASSPPSGRADEQYF. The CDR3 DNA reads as TGTGCCAGCAGTCCTCCTAGCGGGAGGGCCGACGAGCAGTACTTC.

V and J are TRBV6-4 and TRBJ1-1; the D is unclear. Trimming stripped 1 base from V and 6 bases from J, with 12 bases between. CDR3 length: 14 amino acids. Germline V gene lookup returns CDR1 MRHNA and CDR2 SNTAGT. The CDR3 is CASSDYGKSSEAFF. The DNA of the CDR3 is TGTGCCAGCAGTGACTACGGCAAAAGTTCTGAAGCTTTCTTT.

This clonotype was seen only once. The CDR3 sequence is CAISEPAVSTDTQYF. In DNA form, the CDR3 reads TGTGCCATCAGTGAGCCCGCAGTTAGCACAGATACGCAGTATTTT. This chain connects TRBV10-3 to TRBJ2-3; unclear D gene. The germline V and J ends were trimmed by 2 bases and 0 bases, with 9 bases remaining between them. The CDR3 runs to 15 residues. The germline CDR1 and CDR2 sequences are ENHRY and SYGVKD.

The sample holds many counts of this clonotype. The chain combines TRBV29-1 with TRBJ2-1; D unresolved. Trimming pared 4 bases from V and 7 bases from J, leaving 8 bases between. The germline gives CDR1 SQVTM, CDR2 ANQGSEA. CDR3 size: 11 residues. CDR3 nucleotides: TGCAGCGTTGGGTTGGGAAATGAGCAGTTCTTC. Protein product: CSVGLGNEQFF.

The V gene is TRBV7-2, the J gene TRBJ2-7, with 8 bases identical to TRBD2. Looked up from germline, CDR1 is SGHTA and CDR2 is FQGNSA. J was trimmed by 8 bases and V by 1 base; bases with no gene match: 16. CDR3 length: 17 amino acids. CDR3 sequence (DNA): TGTGCCAGCAGCTTAGGGGCTATGGCGGGGGGTAGCCATAAGCAGTACTTC. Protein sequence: CASSLGAMAGGSHKQYF. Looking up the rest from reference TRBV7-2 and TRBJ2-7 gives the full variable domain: GAGVSQSPSNKVTEKGKDVELRCDPISGHTALYWYRQSLGQGLEFLIYFQGNSAPDKSGLPSDRFSAERTGGSVSTLTIQRTQQEDSAVYLCASSLGAMAGGSHKQYFGPGTRLTVT.

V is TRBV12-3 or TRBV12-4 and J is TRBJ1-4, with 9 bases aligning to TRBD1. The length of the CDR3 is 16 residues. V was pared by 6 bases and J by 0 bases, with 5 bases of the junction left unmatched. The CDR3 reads CASRIGQGTTNEKLFF. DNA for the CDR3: TGTGCCAGCAGAATCGGACAGGGGACAACTAATGAAAAACTGTTTTTT.

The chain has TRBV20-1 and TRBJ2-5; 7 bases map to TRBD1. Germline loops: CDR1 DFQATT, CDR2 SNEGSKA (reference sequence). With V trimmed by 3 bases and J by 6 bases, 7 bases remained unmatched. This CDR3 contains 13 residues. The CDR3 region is CSASNGGQQTQYF. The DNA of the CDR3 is TGCAGTGCTAGTAATGGGGGACAGCAGACCCAGTACTTC.

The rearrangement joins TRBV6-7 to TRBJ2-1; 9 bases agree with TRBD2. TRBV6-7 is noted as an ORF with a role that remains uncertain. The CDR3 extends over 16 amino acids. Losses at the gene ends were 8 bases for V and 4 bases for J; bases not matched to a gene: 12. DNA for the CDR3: TGTGCCAGCCCCGGGGTAGCGGGAGTATTATACAATGAGCAGTTCTTC. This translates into CASPGVAGVLYNEQFF.

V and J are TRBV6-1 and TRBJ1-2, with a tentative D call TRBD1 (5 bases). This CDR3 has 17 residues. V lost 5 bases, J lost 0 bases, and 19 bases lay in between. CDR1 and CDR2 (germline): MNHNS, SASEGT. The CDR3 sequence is CASSPRWSGGTNYGYTF. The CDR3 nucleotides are TGTGCCAGCAGTCCGCGTTGGTCGGGGGGAACTAACTATGGCTACACCTTC.

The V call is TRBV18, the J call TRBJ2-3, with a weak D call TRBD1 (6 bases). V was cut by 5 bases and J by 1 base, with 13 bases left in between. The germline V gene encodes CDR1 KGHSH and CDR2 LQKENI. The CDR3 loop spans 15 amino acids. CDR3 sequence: CASSAGALGTDTQYF. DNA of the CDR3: TGTGCCAGCTCAGCAGGGGCCTTGGGCACAGATACGCAGTATTTT.